These 28 T cell receptor beta chains originate from one sample sequenced in a study of T-cell reconstitution after alpha-beta-depleted transplantation in children. For TCRbeta, the library was prepared with unique molecular identifiers. Each CDR3 protein gets one entry after TCRdb re-called the PCR reads with MiXCR. The profile shows roughly 98,000 distinct CDR3 sequences, around a sixth of them singletons. Sequenced here: PBMCs, mostly from graft donor cells, sampled 180 days after TCRalphabeta/CD19-depleted stem cell transplant. The receptors derive from a male patient under 10 years old who had a stem cell transplant for acute lymphoblastic leukemia, so the T cells may come from the graft donor.

This clonotype has a count of ten or more. The V gene is TRBV11-2, the J gene TRBJ1-1, with unresolved D. Trimming removed 5 bases from V and 0 bases from J, with 10 bases in between. Germline CDR1 and CDR2: SGHAT and FQNNGV. The CDR3 extends over 14 amino acids. The CDR3 protein is CASSIRPMNTEAFF. In DNA, the CDR3 is TGTGCCAGCAGCATAAGACCCATGAACACTGAAGCTTTCTTT.

A few counts support this clonotype. V is TRBV12-3 or TRBV12-4 and J is TRBJ1-5, with D perhaps TRBD1 (6 bases). The CDR3 has 14 amino acids. Between the trimmed V and J ends, which lost 4 bases and 3 bases, there was a span of 10 bases. CDR3 protein: CASSSDSLNQPQHF. The CDR3 DNA reads as TGTGCCAGCAGTTCGGACAGCCTCAATCAGCCCCAGCATTTT.

This sequence joins TRBV7-2 and TRBJ1-2, with D perhaps matching TRBD1 (5 bases). CDR3 length equals 14 residues. Trimming stripped 4 bases from V and 0 bases from J, with 9 bases between. The germline gives CDR1 SGHTA, CDR2 FQGNSA. CDR3 sequence (DNA): TGTGCCAGCAGCTCAGGGCCTGCTAACTATGGCTACACCTTC. This encodes CASSSGPANYGYTF.

This clonotype showed up many times. The V and J genes are TRBV3-1 and TRBJ2-5; D is unresolved. Germline V gives CDR1 LGHDT, CDR2 YNNKEL (reference sequence). Trimming removed 3 bases at V and 7 bases at J, with 12 bases between. The CDR3 totals 13 residues. The CDR3 sequence: CASSQGYSGTQYF. In DNA, the CDR3 is TGTGCCAGCAGCCAGGGCTACTCCGGGACCCAGTACTTC.

This chain connects TRBV6-1 to TRBJ2-1, with TRBD2 matching 9 bases. J lost 6 bases, V lost 2 bases, and 8 bases had no gene match. The CDR3 spans 16 residues. Looked up from germline, CDR1 is MNHNS and CDR2 is SASEGT. CDR3 nucleotide sequence: TGTGCCAGCAGTGAAAGGGCGGGGGGGCTGTTCAATGAGCAGTTCTTC. Translation: CASSERAGGLFNEQFF.

In its sample, this clonotype was seen a few times. The rearrangement links TRBV3-1 to TRBJ2-7, with TRBD1 matching 7 bases. The J segment lost 7 bases and the V segment lost 0 bases, leaving 18 bases of the junction unmatched. This CDR3 is 18 amino acids long. Germline V CDR1 and CDR2: LGHDT, YNNKEL (reference sequence). The CDR3 nucleotides read TGTGCCAGCAGCCAAGACCTAGCAGGACAGGCGGTGGAGTGGGAGCAGTACTTC. This codes for CASSQDLAGQAVEWEQYF.

This clonotype was seen a handful of times. The V gene is TRBV4-2, the J gene TRBJ2-3; D tentatively reads TRBD1 or TRBD2 (6 bases each). V lost 5 bases to trimming and J lost 3 bases, with 18 bases between them. Germline-derived CDR1 and CDR2 are LGHNA and YNFKEQ. The CDR3 has 16 amino acids. The CDR3 here is CASSVRGAVSTDTQYF. The CDR3, as DNA: TGTGCCAGCAGCGTTAGGGGGGCCGTGAGTACAGATACGCAGTATTTT.

The chain is built from TRBV7-8 and TRBJ1-1; 9 nucleotides align to TRBD1. The ends lost 5 bases at V and 0 bases at J; junction bases unmatched: 10. This CDR3 has 17 amino acids. Looked up from germline, CDR1 is SGHVS and CDR2 is FQNEAQ. The CDR3 here is CASSPRTGEVVNTEAFF. The DNA of the CDR3 is TGTGCCAGCAGCCCACGGACAGGGGAAGTCGTGAACACTGAAGCTTTCTTT.

The chain recombines TRBV28 with TRBJ2-4; D is perhaps TRBD1 (6 bases). The CDR3 loop spans 14 amino acids. Germline V gene lookup returns CDR1 MDHEN and CDR2 SYDVKM. V was trimmed by 10 bases and J by 6 bases, leaving 19 bases between them. DNA of the CDR3: TGTGCCACGCGACAGGCTCTTTTCGGAAACATTCAGTACTTC. Translated: CATRQALFGNIQYF.

This clonotype was observed a few times. The V call is TRBV12-3 or TRBV12-4, the J call TRBJ1-4, with D perhaps TRBD1 (5 bases). V was trimmed by 3 bases and J by 4 bases, leaving 18 bases between them. The length of the CDR3 is 17 residues. CDR3 DNA: TGTGCCAGCAGTTTCCCCCGAGGTTCAGGGAATAATGAAAAACTGTTTTTT. Protein sequence: CASSFPRGSGNNEKLFF.

This clonotype was seen a handful of times. The chain uses TRBV20-1 and TRBJ2-5, with 8 bases fitting TRBD2. V lost 3 bases, J lost 13 bases, and 13 bases stayed unmatched. The CDR3 is 13 residues long. Germline V CDR1 and CDR2: DFQATT, SNEGSKA (reference sequence). The CDR3 bases are TGCAGTGCTAGGATAATACTAGCGGATGAGGTGTACTTC. It codes for CSARIILADEVYF.

In this sample, this clonotype turned up many times. The gene calls are TRBV6-1 and TRBJ1-6; 10 bases agree with TRBD1. Trimming took 7 bases from V and 10 from J; bases not matched to a gene: 7. Germline CDR1 and CDR2: MNHNS and SASEGT. The CDR3 totals 14 residues. DNA of the CDR3: TGTGCCAGCATTCCGACAGGGGGCGGATCACCCCTCCACTTT. The encoded protein is CASIPTGGGSPLHF.

In its sample, this clonotype was seen a few times. V gene TRBV20-1 combines with J gene TRBJ2-7, with TRBD1 identical over 9 bases. Germline CDR1 reads DFQATT; CDR2 reads SNEGSKA (reference sequence). Unmatched junction bases numbered 5, after V lost 2 bases and J lost 3 bases. The CDR3 loop spans 14 amino acids. The CDR3 region is CSARSGTGFYEQYF. CDR3 nucleotides: TGCAGTGCTAGAAGCGGGACAGGGTTCTACGAGCAGTACTTC.

Details on this clonotype: The junction and the germline gene differ at one end; a read error may be behind it. This rearrangement joins TRBV7-2 to TRBJ2-1; no reliable D call. This CDR3 has 12 amino acids. Germline V CDR1 and CDR2: SGHTA, FQGNSA. CDR3 sequence reads: CAISLLSGEQFF. The CDR3 bases are TGTGCCATCAGCTTATTGTCCGGAGAGCAGTTCTTC.

This chain uses TRBV20-1 with TRBJ1-6; possibly TRBD1 for D (6 bases). Trimming took 5 bases from V and 5 from J, leaving 10 bases between them. Germline loops: CDR1 DFQATT, CDR2 SNEGSKA (reference sequence). The CDR3 consists of 13 residues. CDR3 coding DNA: TGCAGTGCTGACCGGACAGATAATTCACCCCTCCACTTT. This translates into CSADRTDNSPLHF.

This clonotype was seen a handful of times. The genes are TRBV21-1 and TRBJ2-1; the table's D call TRBD2 went unverified against the DNA. TRBV21-1 corresponds to a pseudogene. The CDR3 extends over 16 amino acids. The CDR3 reads CASSGRLKRGTIEQFF. Here the CDR3 DNA reads TGTGCCAGCAGTGGAAGGCTGAAAAGAGGGACAATTGAGCAGTTCTTC.

This clonotype was picked up a small number of times. This chain links TRBV7-2 with TRBJ2-7; D is unresolved. This CDR3 spans 11 amino acids. CDR1 and CDR2 (germline): SGHTA, FQGNSA. Trimming removed 5 bases from V and 5 bases from J, with 7 bases in between. Here the CDR3 reads CASSQYNEQYF. In DNA, the CDR3 is TGTGCCAGCAGCCAGTATAACGAGCAGTACTTC.

This clonotype was detected ten times or more. This sequence joins TRBV6-5 and TRBJ2-5, with D hard to call. Germline loops: CDR1 MNHEY, CDR2 SVGAGI. The CDR3 runs 8 residues. V was clipped by 9 bases and J by 7 bases, with 3 bases between them. The CDR3 here is CASGTQYF. DNA for the CDR3: TGTGCCAGTGGGACCCAGTACTTC.

The chain couples TRBV15 to TRBJ2-3; 13 bases are a match to TRBD2. The CDR3 runs to 18 residues. The junction had 13 bases not matched to a gene; V was cut back by 5 bases and J by 5 bases. CDR1 LNHNV and CDR2 YYDKDF come from the germline V gene (reference sequence). CDR3 in DNA: TGTGCCACCAGCGAGACTAGCGGGGGGATCTCAGTAGGAGATACGCAGTATTTT. Amino acids: CATSETSGGISVGDTQYF.

Remarks on this clonotype: Sequence at one end of the junction differs from germline and may be a read error. The DNA of the CDR3 is TGTGCCAGCAGTGAGACCCCCACAGGGGTTGGCCACACCTTC. Encoded protein: CASSETPTGVGHTF. This chain joins TRBV6-1 and TRBJ1-2; 7 bases agree with TRBD1. The germline V gene has CDR1 MNHNS and CDR2 SASEGT. This CDR3 spans 14 amino acids.

This clonotype turned up a few times. The genes are TRBV10-3 and TRBJ1-2; 7 bases fit TRBD1. Germline loops: CDR1 ENHRY, CDR2 SYGVKD. The CDR3 is 18 amino acids. After removal of 6 bases from V and 4 bases from J, the junction contained 20 bases not matched to a gene. The CDR3 region is CAISDRTLTGDRSYGYTF. DNA for the CDR3: TGTGCCATCAGCGATCGGACCCTCACAGGGGATCGTAGCTATGGCTACACCTTC.

The chain recombines TRBV7-2 with TRBJ2-3, with 10 bases aligning to TRBD2. The J segment lost 4 bases and the V segment lost 5 bases, leaving 6 bases of the junction unmatched. The CDR3 is 15 amino acids. CDR1 SGHTA and CDR2 FQGNSA come from the germline V gene. In nucleotides, the CDR3 is TGTGCCAGCAGCCCCCTAGCGGGGGATGCAGATACGCAGTATTTT. Its translation is CASSPLAGDADTQYF.

This rearrangement joins TRBV7-2 to TRBJ1-2, with D maybe TRBD1 (5 bases). The CDR3 is 14 amino acids. Germline-derived CDR1 and CDR2 are SGHTA and FQGNSA. The V end lost 0 bases, the J end lost 3 bases, and 8 bases lay between the germline ends. The CDR3 sequence: CASSLAGGDYGYTF. The CDR3 DNA is TGTGCCAGCAGCTTAGCGGGGGGGGACTATGGCTACACCTTC.

This sequence joins TRBV20-1 and TRBJ2-5, with TRBD2 identical over 10 bases. This CDR3 comprises 16 residues. Germline CDR1 is DFQATT and CDR2 is SNEGSKA (reference sequence). After removal of 3 bases from V and 5 bases from J, the junction contained 12 bases not matched to a gene. The CDR3 DNA is TGCAGTGCTAGTTCGGGGCTAGCGGGGGCGGGGGAGACCCAGTACTTC. Translated, it gives CSASSGLAGAGETQYF.

This clonotype has just a few counts. This chain joins TRBV12-3 or TRBV12-4 and TRBJ1-1, with 10 bases identical to TRBD1. J was trimmed by 5 bases and V by 3 bases; bases with no gene match: 6. This CDR3 is 15 amino acids long. CDR3 nucleotide sequence: TGTGCCAGCAGTTTGACGACAGGGGGCCATACTGAAGCTTTCTTT. This encodes CASSLTTGGHTEAFF.

The chain combines TRBV12-3 or TRBV12-4 with TRBJ1-2, with D unclear. V was pared by 7 bases and J by 2 bases, with 8 bases between. The CDR3 loop spans 12 amino acids. CDR3 region: CASKRANYGYTF. The CDR3 DNA follows: TGTGCCAGCAAGAGGGCAAACTATGGCTACACCTTC.

The rearrangement uses TRBV7-2 and TRBJ2-5; 8 bases are a match to TRBD2. This CDR3 region has 17 residues. CDR1 and CDR2 from the germline V gene are SGHTA and FQGNSA. V dropped 1 base and J dropped 5; count of bases not matched to a gene: 12. CDR3 sequence (DNA): TGTGCCAGCAGCTTAGTCCGGGGGCTAGCGGGTGGGGAGACCCAGTACTTC. Translating it yields CASSLVRGLAGGETQYF.

This clonotype was observed a handful of times. The chain links TRBV7-2 to TRBJ2-5; D is unresolved. This CDR3 region has 11 residues. Trimming removed 5 bases at V and 7 bases at J, with 8 bases between. Per germline, CDR1 SGHTA and CDR2 FQGNSA. The CDR3 DNA follows: TGTGCCAGCAGCCCGACTGGGACCCAGTACTTC. Translated: CASSPTGTQYF.